This TCR beta chain stems from a study of spatial heterogeneity in lung cancer. TCRdb processed the 5' RACE reads anew with MiXCR; each CDR3 protein has one entry. Of more than 60,000 distinct CDR3 sequences listed, roughly 8% were seen once; the top ten hold 6.8%. The time point: sample taken at primary tumor resection. In its sample, this clonotype was seen a few times. Germline V gene sequence: CDR1 DFQATT, CDR2 SNEGSKA (reference sequence). Trimming at V came to 2 bases and at J to 3 bases, leaving 10 bases not matched to a gene. The CDR3 is made up of 15 amino acids. Sequenced here: PBMCs, sampled at surgery. This TCR was recovered from a male donor with early-stage non-small cell lung cancer. The genes are TRBV20-1 and TRBJ2-7, with TRBD2 matching 7 bases. The CDR3, as DNA: TGCAGTGCTAGACCTCCTAGCGGAGCCCGCTACGAGCAGTACTTC. Amino acids: CSARPPSGARYEQYF.